A selection of T cell receptor beta chains follows, all from one sample in a study of CD8+ T cells in alopecia areata. Assay used: immunoSEQ multiplex PCR; TCRdb lists only in-frame clones, some missing. Among roughly 150,000 clones listed, more than 45% were seen once. Source: CD8+ T cells sorted from blood, taken at week 0. The source of these receptors is a human donor with alopecia areata. Each CDR3 is given with its conserved first and last residue. Each record gives: J gene, clone size, D gene, V gene, CDR3 protein, CDR3 DNA. D genes are given only for firm matches. The size of a clone is reported for some rows only, either as once, few or many, or as a class for expanded clones.

J: TRBJ1-1; size: -; D: -; V: TRBV11-2; CDR3: CASGGVNTEAFF; DNA: TGTGCCAGCGGAGGGGTGAACACTGAAGCTTTCTTT
J: TRBJ2-7; size: once; D: -; V: TRBV5-6; CDR3: CASSFSDSPYEQYF; DNA: TGTGCCAGCAGCTTTTCTGACAGTCCCTACGAGCAGTACTTC
J: TRBJ2-2; size: -; D: -; V: TRBV10-2; CDR3: CASSADSSNTGELFF; DNA: TGCGCCAGCAGTGCGGACAGTTCGAACACCGGGGAGCTGTTTTTT
J: TRBJ1-2; size: -; D: TRBD1; V: TRBV25-1; CDR3: CASSPGQGMGGYTF; DNA: TGTGCCAGCAGTCCGGGACAGGGGATGGGGGGCTACACCTTC
J: TRBJ1-1; size: few; D: -; V: TRBV7-2; CDR3: CAISPIRNTEAFF; DNA: TGTGCCATCAGCCCTATTAGGAACACTGAAGCTTTCTTT
J: TRBJ1-1; size: -; D: -; V: TRBV15; CDR3: CATSGGGTEAFF; DNA: TGTGCCACCAGCGGGGGTGGCACTGAAGCTTTCTTT
J: TRBJ1-1; size: -; D: -; V: TRBV23-1; CDR3: CASSNLRAGGKDTEAFF; DNA: TGCGCCAGCAGTAATCTTCGGGCAGGAGGGAAGGACACTGAAGCTTTCTTT
J: TRBJ2-3; size: -; D: -; V: TRBV5-6; CDR3: CASSDRTDTQYF; DNA: TGTGCCAGCAGCGATAGGACAGATACGCAGTATTTT
J: TRBJ2-6; size: -; D: -; V: TRBV29-1; CDR3: CSVVITGKAGANVLTF; DNA: TGCAGCGTCGTCATCACAGGGAAGGCTGGGGCCAACGTCCTGACTTTC
J: TRBJ1-2; size: -; D: -; V: TRBV6-6; CDR3: CASSPYKRVYGYTF; DNA: TGTGCCAGCAGTCCCTATAAGCGGGTCTATGGCTACACCTTC
J: TRBJ2-7; size: -; D: -; V: TRBV15; CDR3: CATSIDSGIPYEQYF; DNA: TGTGCCACCAGCATTGACTCAGGGATCCCCTACGAGCAGTACTTC
J: TRBJ1-2; size: -; D: -; V: TRBV11-2; CDR3: CASSSTGYGYTF; DNA: TGTGCCAGCAGCTCAACAGGGTACGGCTACACCTTC
J: TRBJ2-3; size: once; D: -; V: TRBV7-6; CDR3: CASSLEDTDTQYF; DNA: TGTGCCAGCAGCTTAGAGGACACAGATACGCAGTATTTT
J: TRBJ2-6; size: few; D: TRBD1; V: TRBV7-9; CDR3: CASSLGQGSGANVLTF; DNA: TGTGCCAGCAGCTTAGGACAGGGCTCTGGGGCCAACGTCCTGACTTTC
J: TRBJ2-1; size: -; D: -; V: TRBV14; CDR3: CASSPWDQRVNEQFF; DNA: TGTGCCAGCAGCCCCTGGGACCAACGGGTCAATGAGCAGTTCTTC
J: TRBJ1-4; size: -; D: -; V: TRBV9; CDR3: CASSVKGNANEKLFF; DNA: TGTGCCAGCAGCGTGAAAGGGAATGCTAATGAAAAACTGTTTTTT
J: TRBJ2-7; size: -; D: -; V: TRBV23-1; CDR3: CASSPRPNEPSRAYEQYF; DNA: TGCGCCAGCAGTCCCCGGCCTAATGAGCCCTCGAGAGCCTACGAGCAGTACTTC
J: TRBJ2-7; size: once; D: TRBD1; V: TRBV29-1; CDR3: CSVEQGASYEQYF; DNA: TGCAGCGTTGAACAGGGGGCTTCCTACGAGCAGTACTTC
J: TRBJ2-5; size: -; D: TRBD2; V: TRBV29-1; CDR3: CSVEGTRFIQETQYF; DNA: TGCAGCGTTGAGGGGACTAGATTCATACAAGAGACCCAGTACTTC
J: TRBJ2-1; size: -; D: -; V: TRBV9; CDR3: CASSVALENNEQFF; DNA: TGTGCCAGCAGCGTAGCACTGGAAAACAATGAGCAGTTCTTC
J: TRBJ2-1; size: -; D: -; V: TRBV7-6; CDR3: CASRTGTNNEQFF; DNA: TGTGCCAGCAGAACCGGGACAAACAATGAGCAGTTCTTC
J: TRBJ2-7; size: -; D: -; V: TRBV29-1; CDR3: CSVIQGPEQYF; DNA: TGCAGCGTTATACAGGGTCCCGAGCAGTACTTC
J: TRBJ2-1; size: -; D: -; V: TRBV4-3; CDR3: CASSQSVGNEQFF; DNA: TGCGCCAGCAGCCAATCGGTCGGGAATGAGCAGTTCTTC